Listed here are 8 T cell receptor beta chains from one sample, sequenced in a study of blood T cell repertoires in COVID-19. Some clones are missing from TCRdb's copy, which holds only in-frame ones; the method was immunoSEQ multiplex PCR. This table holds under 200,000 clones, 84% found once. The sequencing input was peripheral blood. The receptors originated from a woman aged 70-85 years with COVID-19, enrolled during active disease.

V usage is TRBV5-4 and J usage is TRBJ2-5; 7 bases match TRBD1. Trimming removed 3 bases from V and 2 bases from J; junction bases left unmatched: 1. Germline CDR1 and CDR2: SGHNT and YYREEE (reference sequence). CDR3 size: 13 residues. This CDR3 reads CASSSGQQETQYF. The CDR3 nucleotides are TGTGCCAGCAGCTCGGGACAGCAAGAGACCCAGTACTTC.

The CDR3 sequence is CASSYSGGRDSPLHF. DNA for the CDR3: TGTGCCAGCAGTTACTCGGGGGGAAGGGATTCACCCCTCCACTTT. The rearrangement uses TRBV6-5 and TRBJ1-6; TRBD1 might be the D (5 bases). The germline V and J ends were trimmed by 0 bases and 8 bases, with 11 bases remaining between them. Germline V gives CDR1 MNHEY, CDR2 SVGAGI. The CDR3 spans 15 residues.

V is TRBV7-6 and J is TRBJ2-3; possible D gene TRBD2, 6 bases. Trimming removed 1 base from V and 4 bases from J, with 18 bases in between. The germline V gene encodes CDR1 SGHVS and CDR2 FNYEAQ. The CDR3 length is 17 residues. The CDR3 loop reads CASSLGGGRRGSDTQYF. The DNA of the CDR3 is TGTGCCAGCAGCTTAGGAGGCGGTCGGCGGGGCTCAGATACGCAGTATTTT.

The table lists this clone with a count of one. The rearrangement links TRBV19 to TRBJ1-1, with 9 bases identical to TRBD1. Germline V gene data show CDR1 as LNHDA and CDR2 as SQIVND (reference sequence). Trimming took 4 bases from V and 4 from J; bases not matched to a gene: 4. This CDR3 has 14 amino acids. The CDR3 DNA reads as TGTGCCAGTAGTACTGGACAGGGGCGCACTGAAGCTTTCTTT. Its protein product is CASSTGQGRTEAFF.

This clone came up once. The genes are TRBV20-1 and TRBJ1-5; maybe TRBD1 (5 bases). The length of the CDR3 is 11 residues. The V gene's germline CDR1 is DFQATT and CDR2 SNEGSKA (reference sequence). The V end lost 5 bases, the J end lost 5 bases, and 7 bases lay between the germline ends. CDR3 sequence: CSAGGDQPQHF. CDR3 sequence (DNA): TGCAGTGCTGGGGGGGATCAGCCCCAGCATTTT.

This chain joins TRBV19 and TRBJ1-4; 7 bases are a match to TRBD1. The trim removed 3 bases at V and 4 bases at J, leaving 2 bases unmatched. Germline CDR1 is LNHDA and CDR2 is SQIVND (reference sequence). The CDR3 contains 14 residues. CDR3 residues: CASSIGTVNEKLFF. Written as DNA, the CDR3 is TGTGCCAGTAGTATTGGGACAGTTAATGAAAAACTGTTTTTT.

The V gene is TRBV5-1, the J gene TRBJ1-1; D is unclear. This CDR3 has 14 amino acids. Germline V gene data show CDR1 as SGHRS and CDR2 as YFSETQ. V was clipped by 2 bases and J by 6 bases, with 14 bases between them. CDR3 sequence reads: CASSLVSGRAEAFF. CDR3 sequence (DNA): TGCGCCAGCAGCTTAGTATCCGGGAGGGCTGAAGCTTTCTTT.

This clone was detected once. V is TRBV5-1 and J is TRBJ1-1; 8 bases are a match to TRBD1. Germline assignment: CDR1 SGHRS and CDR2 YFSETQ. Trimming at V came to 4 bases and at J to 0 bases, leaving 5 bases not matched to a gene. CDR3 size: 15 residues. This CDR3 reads CASSRWDRLNTEAFF. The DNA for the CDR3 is TGCGCCAGCAGCAGGTGGGACAGGCTGAACACTGAAGCTTTCTTT. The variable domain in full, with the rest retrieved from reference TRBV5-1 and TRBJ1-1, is KAGVTQTPRYLIKTRGQQVTLSCSPISGHRSVSWYQQTPGQGLQFLFEYFSETQRNKGNFPGRFSGRQFSNSRSEMNVSTLELGDSALYLCASSRWDRLNTEAFFGQGTRLTVV.